The TCR beta chain under discussion was sequenced for a study of blood T cells in healthy people across ages. About the research overall: About one barcoded beta molecule per two T cells was the capture yield of template switching.

For the second PCR, which ran for roughly 6 to 12 cycles, a sample-barcoded 5' primer and a J-beta primer mix were used. TCRdb recomputed calls from the 5' RACE reads with MiXCR, one row per CDR3 protein. The sample lists approximately 800,000 distinct CDR3 sequences, approximately 25% seen once, with more than 3% in the top ten. Germline V CDR1 and CDR2: MDHEN, SYDVKM. Trimming at V came to 3 bases and at J to 3 bases, leaving 7 bases not matched to a gene. The CDR3 runs to 15 residues. The same specimen was also included in a second study, on T cells of mothers and their children. That source notes: All extracted RNA went into cDNA synthesis, approximately 1.4 ug per 15 ul. Per mother, over 8 million TCR beta CDR3 reads were obtained; per child, 2.5 million to 3.5 million.

The clonotype was recovered from a boy aged 10-17 years in good health. V is TRBV28 and J is TRBJ1-2; 7 bases match TRBD1. The sequenced material came from blood. The CDR3 loop reads CASSFRSGGDYGYTF. CDR3 bases: TGTGCCAGCAGTTTCCGTTCAGGGGGGGACTATGGCTACACCTTC.